What follows are 14 T cell receptor beta chains derived from one specimen sequenced in a study of T cells after yellow fever vaccination. Each CDR3 protein gets one entry after TCRdb re-called the 5' RACE reads with MiXCR. The top ten hold about 0.94% of the sample, which has 9,000 to 15,000 distinct CDR3 sequences, under 6.5% seen once. Here the sequenced sample was PBMCs, either bulk or a sorted T-cell subset (CD4+, CD8+, memory, or dextramer-sorted; not recorded which), taken on the day of the yellow fever booster vaccination. Every receptor here comes from a man between 25 and 39 years old who received the YFV17D yellow fever vaccine.

In this sample, this clonotype turned up many times. The rearrangement uses TRBV2 and TRBJ1-2; 8 bases agree with TRBD1. The CDR3 has 13 residues. The germline V gene encodes CDR1 SNHLY and CDR2 FYNNEI. J lost 10 bases, V lost 6 bases, and 10 bases had no gene match. CDR3 nucleotide sequence: TGTGCCAGCAGACCTCAAACGACAGGGGACTACACCTTC. As protein: CASRPQTTGDYTF. Full variable domain (outside the CDR3, taken from reference TRBV2 and TRBJ1-2): EPEVTQTPSHQVTQMGQEVILRCVPISNHLYFYWYRQILGQKVEFLVSFYNNEISEKSEIFDDQFSVERPDGSNFTLKIRSTKLEDSAMYFCASRPQTTGDYTFGSGTRLTVV.

This clonotype was recorded at least ten times. The chain combines TRBV19 with TRBJ2-7, with 9 bases aligning to TRBD2. Germline V CDR1 and CDR2: LNHDA, SQIVND (reference sequence). The V and J ends lost 3 bases and 1 base, in that order; junction bases with no gene match: 4. The CDR3 covers 15 residues. CDR3 region: CASSMTSGASYEQYF. The CDR3 DNA reads TGTGCCAGTAGTATGACTAGCGGAGCTTCCTACGAGCAGTACTTC.

This clonotype has a count of ten or more. The V and J genes are TRBV4-3 and TRBJ2-2, with D hard to call. V lost 0 bases and J 4 bases, leaving 9 bases between the germline ends. CDR1 and CDR2 from the germline V gene are LGHNA and YSLEER. There are 15 residues in the CDR3. CDR3 DNA sequence: TGCGCCAGCAGCCAAGAGCCGGGTGGCACCGGGGAGCTGTTTTTT. It is translated as CASSQEPGGTGELFF.

This clonotype rates as medium-sized (0.01 to 0.1%). J is TRBJ1-6 and V is TRBV12-3 or TRBV12-4; 10 nucleotides line up with TRBD1. After removal of 5 bases from V and 9 bases from J, the junction contained 4 bases not matched to a gene. The CDR3 is 14 residues long. CDR3 in DNA: TGTGCCAGCAGTCCGGGACAGGGGACTTCACCCCTCCACTTT. Its protein is CASSPGQGTSPLHF.

This clonotype was recorded at least ten times. V is TRBV19 and J is TRBJ2-1, with TRBD2 matching 8 bases. From germline, CDR1 is LNHDA and CDR2 SQIVND (reference sequence). The V segment lost 6 bases and the J segment 7 bases; nucleotides outside the gene matches: 11. There are 15 residues in the CDR3. The CDR3 bases are TGTGCCAGTAGCGCTCCCGGGACTAGTCGGAATGAGCAGTTCTTC. Amino acids: CASSAPGTSRNEQFF.

There are many counts of this clonotype. The rearrangement uses TRBV5-1 and TRBJ2-5, with 13 positions matching TRBD2. From germline, CDR1 is SGHRS and CDR2 YFSETQ. This CDR3 has 16 amino acids. V gave up 0 bases and J gave up 3 bases; unmatched junction bases: 2. The CDR3, as DNA: TGCGCCAGCAGCTTGGAGGGGACTAGCGGGAAAGAGACCCAGTACTTC. This sequence encodes CASSLEGTSGKETQYF.

Written as DNA, the CDR3 is TGTGCCAGCAGCTCCGGGCTGCTCTCCTACGAGCAGTACTTC. Translation: CASSSGLLSYEQYF. The V gene is TRBV5-8, the J gene TRBJ2-7; D gene uncertain. The CDR3 extends over 14 amino acids. The V end was cut by 3 bases, the J end by 0 bases, with 10 bases between. Germline loops: CDR1 SGHTS, CDR2 YDEGEE.

This clonotype is medium-sized by share. The chain has TRBV20-1 and TRBJ2-7; perhaps TRBD2 as D (6 bases). The germline gives CDR1 DFQATT, CDR2 SNEGSKA (reference sequence). CDR3 length: 13 residues. V was trimmed by 5 bases and J by 1 base, leaving 12 bases between them. CDR3: CSAPVAGSYEQYF. The CDR3 DNA reads TGCAGTGCTCCGGTGGCGGGGTCCTACGAGCAGTACTTC.

At least ten counts were recorded for this clonotype. The CDR3, as DNA: TGTGCCAGCAGGAGACAGGGCCCCAGCTATGGCTACACCTTC. Protein product: CASRRQGPSYGYTF. The rearrangement uses TRBV2 and TRBJ1-2; 7 nucleotides line up with TRBD1. CDR1 SNHLY and CDR2 FYNNEI come from the germline V gene. This CDR3 is 14 amino acids long. J lost 4 bases, V lost 6 bases, and 8 bases had no gene match.

In its sample, this clonotype ranks as medium-sized. V gene TRBV15 combines with J gene TRBJ2-7; a weak D match, TRBD1 (5 bases). The CDR3 spans 13 residues. Germline values: CDR1 LNHNV, CDR2 YYDKDF (reference sequence). Trimming removed 3 bases at V and 2 bases at J, with 8 bases between. CDR3 bases: TGTGCCACCAGCAGGACAGCCACCTACGAGCAGTACTTC. This codes for CATSRTATYEQYF.

This clonotype rates as medium-sized. The chain carries TRBV6-2 or TRBV6-3 and TRBJ2-1; the D gene is possibly TRBD2 (6 bases). V was shortened by 2 bases and J by 5 bases, with 16 bases between the two germline ends. This CDR3 is 16 amino acids long. Germline values: CDR1 MNHEY, CDR2 SVGEGT. The CDR3 coding sequence is TGTGCCAGCAGTTACCCCATACGGGGACTTAACAATGAGCAGTTCTTC. Protein product: CASSYPIRGLNNEQFF.

Worth noting for this clonotype: A read error is possible here, since a much larger clone lies one base away. J is TRBJ2-6 and V is TRBV20-1, with a possible D match to TRBD1 (6 bases). The CDR3 loop spans 17 amino acids. Germline assignment: CDR1 DFQATT and CDR2 SNEGSKA (reference sequence). CDR3 nucleotide sequence: TGCAGTGCTGGAGATACGATCGCAGGGGCTGGGGCCAACGTCCTGACTTTC. Translation: CSAGDTIAGAGANVLTF.

This clonotype is deemed medium-sized. V gene TRBV6-5 combines with J gene TRBJ2-7, with TRBD1 matching over 10 bases. Trimming removed 2 bases from V and 4 bases from J; junction bases left unmatched: 5. Per germline, CDR1 MNHEY and CDR2 SVGAGI. The CDR3 length is 15 residues. The CDR3 loop is CASSYRDRGPYEQYF. The CDR3 nucleotides are TGTGCCAGCAGTTACCGGGACAGGGGTCCATACGAGCAGTACTTC.

This clonotype was recorded at least ten times. The chain employs TRBV5-4 and TRBJ2-3, with 9 bases aligning to TRBD2. The germline CDR1 and CDR2 sequences are SGHNT and YYREEE (reference sequence). V was pared by 2 bases and J by 5 bases, with 3 bases of the junction left unmatched. This CDR3 comprises 14 residues. The CDR3 bases are TGTGCCAGCAGCTTTCCGACTAGCGGAGATACGCAGTATTTT. It translates to CASSFPTSGDTQYF.